A single sample gave rise to the 20 T cell receptor beta chains below, sequenced in a study of blood T cell repertoires in COVID-19. Assay used: immunoSEQ multiplex PCR; TCRdb lists only in-frame clones, some missing. The repertoire holds roughly 150,000 clones, with around 90% as singletons. Sequencing was carried out using peripheral blood. The receptor set was obtained from a man aged 18-30 years with acute or convalescent COVID-19.

The chain joins TRBV7-9 to TRBJ1-1; 10 bases match TRBD1. Germline V CDR1 and CDR2: SEHNR, FQNEAQ (reference sequence). Unmatched junction bases numbered 6, after V lost 5 bases and J lost 3 bases. There are 15 residues in the CDR3. The CDR3 is CASSGTGTGDTEAFF. CDR3 coding DNA: TGTGCCAGCAGCGGAACCGGGACAGGGGACACTGAAGCTTTCTTT. Combining the CDR3 with reference TRBV7-9 and TRBJ1-1 gives the whole variable domain DTGVSQNPRHKITKRGQNVTFRCDPISEHNRLYWYRQTLGQGPEFLTYFQNEAQLEKSRLLSDRFSAERPKGSFSTLEIQRTEQGDSAMYLCASSGTGTGDTEAFFGQGTRLTVV.

The chain joins TRBV30 to TRBJ1-2; unclear D gene. The CDR3 is made up of 13 amino acids. CDR1 and CDR2 from the germline V gene are GTSNPN and SVGIG (reference sequence). V shed 0 bases and J shed 5 bases, with 10 bases lying between them. The CDR3 nucleotides read TGTGCCTGGAGTGTTGGAGAGGAGTATGGCTACACCTTC. The encoded protein is CAWSVGEEYGYTF.

V is TRBV6-2 or TRBV6-3 and J is TRBJ2-7, with 9 bases fitting TRBD2. Germline V gives CDR1 MNHEY, CDR2 SVGEGT. With 3 bases clipped from V and 3 bases from J, the junction kept 9 bases outside the gene matches. This CDR3 has 16 residues. This CDR3 reads CASSYLRASGVYEQYF. CDR3 DNA: TGTGCCAGCAGTTATCTTCGGGCTAGCGGGGTCTACGAGCAGTACTTC.

This chain connects TRBV27 to TRBJ1-1, with D unresolved. This CDR3 spans 11 amino acids. The germline gives CDR1 MNHEY, CDR2 SMNVEV (reference sequence). The ends were cut back, 6 bases at V and 10 bases at J, with 12 bases in the middle. The DNA of the CDR3 is TGTGCCAGCAGATGGGAGAAGAGAGCTTTCTTT. Its protein product is CASRWEKRAFF.

The chain links TRBV19 to TRBJ1-1; 9 nucleotides agree with TRBD1. V shed 5 bases and J 0 bases; nucleotides not matched to a gene: 7. Germline CDR1 reads LNHDA; CDR2 reads SQIVND (reference sequence). There are 16 residues in the CDR3. The CDR3 protein is CASSLPTGGMNTEAFF. CDR3 nucleotides: TGTGCCAGTAGTCTCCCGACAGGGGGTATGAACACTGAAGCTTTCTTT.

The rearrangement joins TRBV18 to TRBJ2-1; 11 bases line up with TRBD2. The CDR3 has 16 amino acids. CDR1 and CDR2 from the germline V gene are KGHSH and LQKENI. The junction had 4 bases not matched to a gene; V was cut back by 6 bases and J by 0 bases. This CDR3 is CASSPSGGSSYNEQFF. CDR3 in DNA: TGTGCCAGCTCTCCTAGCGGGGGGAGCTCCTACAATGAGCAGTTCTTC.

This clone was seen once. V gene TRBV7-9 combines with J gene TRBJ2-1, with D unclear. Germline CDR1 SEHNR, CDR2 FQNEAQ (reference sequence). V was clipped by 1 base and J by 3 bases, with 7 bases between them. This CDR3 region has 14 residues. For the CDR3, the DNA is TGTGCCAGCAGCTTAGGGCAGTACTACAATGAGCAGTTCTTC. It specifies CASSLGQYYNEQFF. Variable domain in full (rest from reference TRBV7-9 and TRBJ2-1): DTGVSQNPRHKITKRGQNVTFRCDPISEHNRLYWYRQTLGQGPEFLTYFQNEAQLEKSRLLSDRFSAERPKGSFSTLEIQRTEQGDSAMYLCASSLGQYYNEQFFGPGTRLTVL.

This sequence joins TRBV6-5 and TRBJ1-1; 7 nucleotides line up with TRBD1. CDR1 and CDR2 (germline): MNHEY, SVGAGI. V shed 6 bases and J 8 bases; nucleotides not matched to a gene: 3. The CDR3 loop spans 11 amino acids. CDR3 sequence: CASSRRGEAFF. Here the CDR3 DNA reads TGTGCCAGCAGCCGCAGGGGGGAAGCTTTCTTT.

CDR3 nucleotide sequence: TGTGCCAGCAGCTCCGGACAGGGGGGCACAGATACGCAGTATTTT. Translation gives CASSSGQGGTDTQYF. J is TRBJ2-3 and V is TRBV5-4; 10 nucleotides line up with TRBD1. The CDR3 totals 15 residues. The V and J ends lost 3 bases and 1 base, in that order; junction bases with no gene match: 2. Germline V gene sequence: CDR1 SGHNT, CDR2 YYREEE (reference sequence).

V gene TRBV9 combines with J gene TRBJ2-2; 8 bases agree with TRBD2. Per germline, CDR1 SGDLS and CDR2 YYNGEE. The CDR3 has 17 residues. V was pared by 4 bases and J by 5 bases, with 13 bases of the junction left unmatched. The CDR3 DNA sequence: TGTGCCAGCAGCCCTTTGGCTCGGGGGGGCCGAACCGGGGAGCTGTTTTTT. Encoded protein: CASSPLARGGRTGELFF.

In its sample, this clone was seen once. V is TRBV24-1 and J is TRBJ1-2; D is perhaps TRBD1 (6 bases). CDR3 length equals 13 residues. Germline V lookup: CDR1 KGHDR, CDR2 SFDVKD. The V gene lost 4 bases and the J gene lost 4 bases, with 9 bases spanning the gap. CDR3 loop: CATSEMDSYGYTF. CDR3 DNA sequence: TGTGCCACCAGTGAAATGGACAGCTATGGCTACACCTTC.

The J gene is TRBJ1-5, the V gene TRBV2, with 9 positions matching TRBD1. The CDR3 extends over 15 amino acids. CDR1 and CDR2 from the germline V gene are SNHLY and FYNNEI. J lost 4 bases, V lost 8 bases, and 9 bases had no gene match. The CDR3 loop reads CASWDRAGANQPQHF. The CDR3 DNA is TGTGCCAGCTGGGACAGGGCAGGGGCGAATCAGCCCCAGCATTTT. Full variable domain (missing parts from reference TRBV2 and TRBJ1-5): EPEVTQTPSHQVTQMGQEVILRCVPISNHLYFYWYRQILGQKVEFLVSFYNNEISEKSEIFDDQFSVERPDGSNFTLKIRSTKLEDSAMYFCASWDRAGANQPQHFGDGTRLSIL.

The chain links TRBV21-1 to TRBJ2-5; the table assigns TRBD1, which was not confirmed against the DNA. TRBV21-1 is assigned pseudogene status. This CDR3 is 15 amino acids long. The CDR3 here is CASSKGGQVQETQYF. CDR3 nucleotides: TGTGCCAGCAGCAAAGGGGGACAGGTCCAAGAGACCCAGTACTTC.

This rearrangement joins TRBV19 to TRBJ1-5; tentative D call: TRBD1 (5 bases). The CDR3 has 15 residues. Germline CDR1 LNHDA, CDR2 SQIVND (reference sequence). V lost 9 bases and J 2 bases, leaving 17 bases between the germline ends. CDR3 DNA sequence: TGTGCCAGCCGCCCAGGGCGGGGGGGCAATCAGCCCCAGCATTTT. It yields the protein CASRPGRGGNQPQHF. The variable domain in full, with the rest retrieved from reference TRBV19 and TRBJ1-5, is DGGITQSPKYLFRKEGQNVTLSCEQNLNHDAMYWYRQDPGQGLRLIYYSQIVNDFQKGDIAEGYSVSREKKESFPLTVTSAQKNPTAFYLCASRPGRGGNQPQHFGDGTRLSIL.

The chain employs TRBV2 and TRBJ2-1; 11 bases agree with TRBD2. CDR1 and CDR2 from the germline V gene are SNHLY and FYNNEI. Trimming took 6 bases from V and 5 from J; bases not matched to a gene: 6. The CDR3 is 15 amino acids. CDR3 region: CASRPTSGGHNEQFF. The CDR3 nucleotides read TGTGCCAGCAGACCTACTAGCGGGGGCCACAATGAGCAGTTCTTC.

The CDR3 is CASSHPGDTEAFF. DNA for the CDR3: TGTGCCAGCAGCCACCCCGGGGACACTGAAGCTTTCTTT. The chain combines TRBV3-1 (or the pseudogene TRBV3-2) with TRBJ1-1; unclear D gene. Germline V gene lookup returns CDR1 LGHDT and CDR2 YNNKEL (reference sequence). Trimming removed 3 bases from V and 3 bases from J, with 8 bases in between. This CDR3 has 13 residues.

The rearrangement joins TRBV30 to TRBJ2-1, with TRBD2 matching 14 bases. The germline CDR1 and CDR2 sequences are GTSNPN and SVGIG (reference sequence). The CDR3 is 16 amino acids. The trim removed 0 bases at V and 7 bases at J, leaving 5 bases unmatched. As DNA, the CDR3 is TGTGCCTGGAGTGTACCGACTAGCGGGAGGGGAAATGAGCAGTTCTTC. Its protein product is CAWSVPTSGRGNEQFF. The full variable domain, in which reference TRBV30 and TRBJ2-1 provide the parts outside the CDR3, is SQTIHQWPATLVQPVGSPLSLECTVEGTSNPNLYWYRQAAGRGLQLLFYSVGIGQISSEVPQNLSASRPQDRQFILSSKKLLLSDSGFYLCAWSVPTSGRGNEQFFGPGTRLTVL.

V usage is TRBV5-1 and J usage is TRBJ2-5; 7 nucleotides agree with TRBD2. The CDR3 loop spans 15 amino acids. From germline, CDR1 is SGHRS and CDR2 YFSETQ. V gave up 3 bases and J gave up 1 base; unmatched junction bases: 6. In DNA, the CDR3 is TGCGCCAGCAGCTCCTACGGGACTATCCAAGAGACCCAGTACTTC. It codes for CASSSYGTIQETQYF.

The rearrangement links TRBV7-9 to TRBJ2-3, with 11 bases aligning to TRBD1. The V gene end was trimmed by 4 bases and the J gene end by 7 bases; junction bases not matched to a gene: 13. CDR3 size: 17 residues. Germline V gene sequence: CDR1 SEHNR, CDR2 FQNEAQ (reference sequence). Here the CDR3 reads CASSSKTGTGGQNTQYF. The CDR3 bases are TGTGCCAGCAGCTCCAAAACCGGGACAGGGGGTCAGAATACGCAGTATTTT.

The chain uses TRBV3-1 (or the pseudogene TRBV3-2) and TRBJ1-5; D is possibly TRBD1 (5 bases). Germline CDR1 reads LGHDT; CDR2 reads YNNKEL (reference sequence). The CDR3 extends over 12 amino acids. The V end was cut by 3 bases, the J end by 7 bases, with 7 bases between. CDR3 nucleotides: TGTGCCAGCAGCCATCGGGGGCAGCCCCAGCATTTT. Encoded protein: CASSHRGQPQHF.